The rows below give T cell receptor beta chains drawn from one sample of a study of cytomegalovirus exposure and HLA in healthy donors. Libraries were prepared by immunoSEQ multiplex PCR; TCRdb keeps only in-frame clonotypes and omits some of them. The sample lists hundreds of thousands of clones; 86% were seen once. The specimen was PBMCs. The receptors derive from a woman younger than 30 in good health and CMV-seronegative. CDR3s include the opening cysteine and the closing phenylalanine or tryptophan. D genes are given only for firm matches. Clone size is given for some rows only: seen once, a few or many times, or a class if the clone is expanded.

v_gene,len,j_gene,d_gene,abundance,CDR3nt,CDR3aa
TRBV10-2,16,TRBJ2-5,TRBD2,-,TGCGCCAGCAGTGCAAGCGGGAGGGACCCTTTGGAGACCCAGTACTTC,CASSASGRDPLETQYF
TRBV5-4,11,TRBJ1-2,-,-,TGTGCCAGCAGTCGGGGGTATGGCTACACCTTC,CASSRGYGYTF
TRBV27,15,TRBJ1-5,TRBD1,-,TGTGCCAGCAGTTTCGGGACAGGGGGTAATCAGCCCCAGCATTTT,CASSFGTGGNQPQHF
TRBV11-3,20,TRBJ2-6,TRBD1,-,TGTGCCAGCAGCATCGGGGCCGGACAGGGTCGACCCGGAGGGGCCAACGTCCTGACTTTC,CASSIGAGQGRPGGANVLTF
TRBV6-1,14,TRBJ1-1,-,few,TGTGCCAGCAGCGAGGGACACTCGAACACTGAAGCTTTCTTT,CASSEGHSNTEAFF
TRBV9,15,TRBJ2-1,TRBD2,once,TGTGCCAGCAGCGTAGGCGGGAGGGCCTCTAATGAGCAGTTCTTC,CASSVGGRASNEQFF
TRBV5-6,16,TRBJ2-5,TRBD1,-,TGTGCCAGCAGCTTGGACAGGGGGCATAGTATAGAGACCCAGTACTTC,CASSLDRGHSIETQYF
TRBV29-1,11,TRBJ1-2,TRBD1,-,TGCAGCGTTGAAGAACAGGGGGGCTACACCTTC,CSVEEQGGYTF
TRBV21-1,11,TRBJ2-4,-,few,TGTGCCAGCAGCTCACATTACATTCAGTACTTC,CASSSHYIQYF
TRBV19,15,TRBJ2-1,TRBD2,-,TGTGCCAGTAGTGTACTCGGGGGGACCTACAATGAGCAGTTCTTC,CASSVLGGTYNEQFF
TRBV28,14,TRBJ2-5,TRBD2,-,TGTGCCAGCAGTATAGCGGGAGGTGGTGAGACCCAGTACTTC,CASSIAGGGETQYF
TRBV27,11,TRBJ2-7,-,-,TGTGCCAGCAGTGTCGGGTACGAGCAGTACTTC,CASSVGYEQYF
TRBV29-1,14,TRBJ1-2,TRBD1,few,TGCAGCGCCCAGGGACAGGCCACTAACTATGGCTACACCTTC,CSAQGQATNYGYTF
TRBV9,17,TRBJ2-3,-,-,TGTGCCAGCAGCGTAGTAGGTAGCGGACCTAGCACAGATACGCAGTATTTT,CASSVVGSGPSTDTQYF
TRBV19,15,TRBJ1-5,-,-,TGTGCCAGTAGTATCCGTGGACAGAACAATCAGCCCCAGCATTTT,CASSIRGQNNQPQHF
TRBV7-9,16,TRBJ2-5,TRBD2,once,TGTGCCAGCAGCTTCCGACGACTAGCACCACAAGAGACCCAGTACTTC,CASSFRRLAPQETQYF
TRBV30,12,TRBJ1-2,-,-,TGTGCCTGGAGGGAACAGGGAGAAGGCTACACCTTC,CAWREQGEGYTF
TRBV29-1,11,TRBJ2-1,-,once,TGCAGCGCCGAGGACTGGAATGAGCAGTTCTTC,CSAEDWNEQFF
TRBV5-1,12,TRBJ2-5,-,-,TGCGCCAGCAGCCTCCTGCAAGAGACCCAGTACTTC,CASSLLQETQYF
TRBV19,13,TRBJ1-5,-,-,TGTGCCAGTAGTGCCTCGCGTAATCAGCCCCAGCATTTT,CASSASRNQPQHF
TRBV9,15,TRBJ2-3,-,-,TGTGCCAGCAGCGTAGATGGCGGAACCACAGATACGCAGTATTTT,CASSVDGGTTDTQYF
TRBV5-4,16,TRBJ2-7,TRBD2,-,TGTGCCAGCAGCCCCCAGCGGGAGTACCAATCCTACGAGCAGTACTTC,CASSPQREYQSYEQYF
TRBV4-1,12,TRBJ2-7,-,-,TGCGCCAGCAGCCAAGCCGGGATCGAGCAGTACTTC,CASSQAGIEQYF
TRBV27,14,TRBJ2-1,-,once,TGTGCCAGCAGTTTTGTGGACAGAAACAATGAGCAGTTCTTC,CASSFVDRNNEQFF
TRBV5-1,15,TRBJ2-2,-,-,TGCGCCAGCAGCTCGACCGGACAGTACACCGGGGAGCTGTTTTTT,CASSSTGQYTGELFF
TRBV28,19,TRBJ2-5,TRBD2,once,TGTGCCAGCAGCCAACGGGGACTAGCGAGAGACATGCCTCGGGAGACCCAGTACTTC,CASSQRGLARDMPRETQYF
TRBV27,14,TRBJ2-1,TRBD1,-,TGTGCCAGCAGTAGGGACAGGAGCTACAATGAGCAGTTCTTC,CASSRDRSYNEQFF
TRBV30,16,TRBJ2-1,TRBD1,-,TGTGCCTGGAGTACACCTTCGACAGGGACCTACAATGAGCAGTTCTTC,CAWSTPSTGTYNEQFF
TRBV5-4,11,TRBJ2-7,TRBD1,-,TGTGCCAGCAGCGGGGACAGAGAGAAGTACTTC,CASSGDREKYF
TRBV5-1,13,TRBJ2-7,-,-,TGCGCCAGCAGCGAGCAGGGGCTTCACGAGCAGTACTTC,CASSEQGLHEQYF
TRBV5-1,15,TRBJ2-7,-,-,TGCGCCAGCAGCTTGGATCCGGGAGAGGGCTACGAGCAGTACTTC,CASSLDPGEGYEQYF
TRBV19,14,TRBJ2-3,TRBD1,once,TGTGCCAGTAGTGGGACAGCTAGCACAGATACGCAGTATTTT,CASSGTASTDTQYF
TRBV27,17,TRBJ2-7,-,-,TGTGCCAGCCGCAATCCCCCCAAAGGCATCGACTACTACGAGCAGTACTTC,CASRNPPKGIDYYEQYF
TRBV11-2,15,TRBJ2-2,-,-,TGTGCCAGCAGGTCCATAGGGGGGAACACCGGGGAGCTGTTTTTT,CASRSIGGNTGELFF